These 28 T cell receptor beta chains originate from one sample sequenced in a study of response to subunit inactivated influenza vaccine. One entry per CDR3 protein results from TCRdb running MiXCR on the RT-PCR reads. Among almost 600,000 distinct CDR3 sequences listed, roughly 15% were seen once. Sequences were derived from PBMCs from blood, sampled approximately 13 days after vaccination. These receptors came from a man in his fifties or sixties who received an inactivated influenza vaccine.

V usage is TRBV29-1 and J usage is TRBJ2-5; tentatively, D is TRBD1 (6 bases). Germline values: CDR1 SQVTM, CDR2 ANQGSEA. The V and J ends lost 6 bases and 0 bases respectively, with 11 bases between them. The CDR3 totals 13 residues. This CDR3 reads CSVIRQDQETQYF. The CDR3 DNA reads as TGCAGCGTCATAAGACAGGACCAAGAGACCCAGTACTTC.

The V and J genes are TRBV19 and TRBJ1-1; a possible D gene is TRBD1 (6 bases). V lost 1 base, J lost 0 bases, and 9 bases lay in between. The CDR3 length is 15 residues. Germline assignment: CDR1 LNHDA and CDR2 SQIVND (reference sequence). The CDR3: CASSIAPGVNTEAFF. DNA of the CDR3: TGTGCCAGTAGTATAGCCCCAGGGGTGAACACTGAAGCTTTCTTT.

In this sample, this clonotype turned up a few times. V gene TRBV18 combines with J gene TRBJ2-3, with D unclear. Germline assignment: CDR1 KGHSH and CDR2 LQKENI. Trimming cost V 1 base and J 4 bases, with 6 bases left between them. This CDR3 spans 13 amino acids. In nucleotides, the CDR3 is TGTGCCAGCTCACCACGGAACGCAGATACGCAGTATTTT. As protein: CASSPRNADTQYF.

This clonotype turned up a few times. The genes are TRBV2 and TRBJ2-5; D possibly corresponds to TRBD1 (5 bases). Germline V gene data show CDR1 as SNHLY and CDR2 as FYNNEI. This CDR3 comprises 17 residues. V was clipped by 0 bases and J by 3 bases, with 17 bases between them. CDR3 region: CASSEALPLGPKETQYF. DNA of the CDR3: TGTGCCAGCAGTGAAGCGCTTCCTTTGGGGCCAAAAGAGACCCAGTACTTC. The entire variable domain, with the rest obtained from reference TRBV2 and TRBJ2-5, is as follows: EPEVTQTPSHQVTQMGQEVILRCVPISNHLYFYWYRQILGQKVEFLVSFYNNEISEKSEIFDDQFSVERPDGSNFTLKIRSTKLEDSAMYFCASSEALPLGPKETQYFGPGTRLLVL.

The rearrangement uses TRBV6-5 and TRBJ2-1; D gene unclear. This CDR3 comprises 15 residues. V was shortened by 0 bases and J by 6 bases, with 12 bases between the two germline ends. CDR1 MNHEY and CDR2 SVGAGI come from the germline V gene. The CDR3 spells CASSYSIEAINEQFF. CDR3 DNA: TGTGCCAGCAGTTACTCGATAGAGGCGATCAATGAGCAGTTCTTC.

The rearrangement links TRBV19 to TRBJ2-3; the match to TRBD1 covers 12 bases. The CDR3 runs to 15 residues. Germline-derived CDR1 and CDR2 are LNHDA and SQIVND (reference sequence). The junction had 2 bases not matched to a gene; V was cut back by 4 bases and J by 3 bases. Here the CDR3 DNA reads TGTGCCAGTAGTAAGGGACAGGGGGCGACAGATACGCAGTATTTT. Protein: CASSKGQGATDTQYF.

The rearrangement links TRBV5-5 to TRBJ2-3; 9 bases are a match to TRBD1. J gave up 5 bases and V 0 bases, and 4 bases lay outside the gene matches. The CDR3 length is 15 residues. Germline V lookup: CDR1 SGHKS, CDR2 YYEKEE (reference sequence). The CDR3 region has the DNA TGTGCCAGCAGCTTGGAACAGGGGGCGAGAGATACGCAGTATTTT. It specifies CASSLEQGARDTQYF.

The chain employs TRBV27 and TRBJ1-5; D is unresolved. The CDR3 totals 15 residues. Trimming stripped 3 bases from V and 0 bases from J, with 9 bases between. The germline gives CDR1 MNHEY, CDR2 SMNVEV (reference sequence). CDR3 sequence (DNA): TGTGCCAGCAGTTTGGGCAGCCATAGCAATCAGCCCCAGCATTTT. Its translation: CASSLGSHSNQPQHF.

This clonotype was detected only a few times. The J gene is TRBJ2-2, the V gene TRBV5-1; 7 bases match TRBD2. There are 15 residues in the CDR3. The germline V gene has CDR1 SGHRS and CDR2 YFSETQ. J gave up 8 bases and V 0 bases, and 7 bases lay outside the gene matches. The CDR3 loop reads CASSLEPGGLGELFF. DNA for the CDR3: TGCGCCAGCAGCTTGGAGCCGGGAGGTCTGGGGGAGCTGTTTTTT.

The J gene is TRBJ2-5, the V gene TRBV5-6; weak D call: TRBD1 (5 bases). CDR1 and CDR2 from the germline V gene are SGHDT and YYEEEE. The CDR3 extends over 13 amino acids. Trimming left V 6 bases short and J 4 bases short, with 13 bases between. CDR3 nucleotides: TGTGCCAGCACAAAGGGGCTGCGAGAGACCCAGTACTTC. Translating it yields CASTKGLRETQYF.

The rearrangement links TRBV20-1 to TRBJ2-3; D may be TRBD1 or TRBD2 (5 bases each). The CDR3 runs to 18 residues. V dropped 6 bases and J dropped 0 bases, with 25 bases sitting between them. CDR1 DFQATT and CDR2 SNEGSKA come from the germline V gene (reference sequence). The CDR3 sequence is CSANDFLRGRSSTDTQYF. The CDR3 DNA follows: TGCAGTGCGAATGACTTCCTTCGGGGCCGTTCTAGCACAGATACGCAGTATTTT.

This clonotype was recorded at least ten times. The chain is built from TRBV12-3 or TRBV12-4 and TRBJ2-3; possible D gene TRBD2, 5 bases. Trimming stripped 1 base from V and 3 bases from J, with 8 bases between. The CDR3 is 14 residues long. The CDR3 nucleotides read TGTGCCAGCAGTTTAGAGAGGGATACAGATACGCAGTATTTT. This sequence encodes CASSLERDTDTQYF.

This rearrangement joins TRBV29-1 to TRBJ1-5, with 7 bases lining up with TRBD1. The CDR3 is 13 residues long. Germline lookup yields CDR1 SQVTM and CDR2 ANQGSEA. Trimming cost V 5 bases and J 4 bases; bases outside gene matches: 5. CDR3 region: CSVQGGGNQPQHF. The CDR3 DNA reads TGCAGCGTTCAGGGGGGTGGGAATCAGCCCCAGCATTTT.

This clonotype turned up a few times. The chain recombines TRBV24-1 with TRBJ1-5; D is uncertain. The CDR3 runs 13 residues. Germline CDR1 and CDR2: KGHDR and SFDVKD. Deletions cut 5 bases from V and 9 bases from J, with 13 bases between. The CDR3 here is CATSAGSLGPQHF. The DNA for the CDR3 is TGTGCCACCAGTGCCGGCAGCCTGGGGCCCCAGCATTTT.

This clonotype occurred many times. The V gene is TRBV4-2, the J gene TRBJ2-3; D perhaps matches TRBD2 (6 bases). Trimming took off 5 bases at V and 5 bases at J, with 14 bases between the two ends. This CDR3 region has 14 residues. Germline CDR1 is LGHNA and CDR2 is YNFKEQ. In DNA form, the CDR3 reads TGTGCCAGCAGCTCCGGGACTCCCGGAGATACGCAGTATTTT. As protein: CASSSGTPGDTQYF.

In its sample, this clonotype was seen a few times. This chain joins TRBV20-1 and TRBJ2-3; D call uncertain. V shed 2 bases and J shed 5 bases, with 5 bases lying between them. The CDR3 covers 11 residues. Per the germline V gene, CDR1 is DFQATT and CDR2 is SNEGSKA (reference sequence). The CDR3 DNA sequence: TGCAGTGCTAGACCGCAAGATACGCAGTATTTT. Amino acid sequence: CSARPQDTQYF.

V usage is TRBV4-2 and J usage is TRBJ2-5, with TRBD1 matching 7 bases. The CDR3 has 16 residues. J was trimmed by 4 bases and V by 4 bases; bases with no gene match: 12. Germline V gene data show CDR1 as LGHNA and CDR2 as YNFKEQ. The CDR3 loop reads CASSPQPRAGGETQYF. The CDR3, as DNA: TGTGCCAGCAGCCCCCAACCCCGGGCAGGGGGAGAGACCCAGTACTTC.

The CDR3 DNA reads TGTGCCAGCTCACTTTACACGGGACAGGGGTTGACAGGGAACACTGAAGCTTTCTTT. Amino acid sequence: CASSLYTGQGLTGNTEAFF. The chain links TRBV18 to TRBJ1-1, with TRBD1 matching 10 bases. V lost 4 bases, J lost 1 base, and 15 bases stayed unmatched. The CDR3 runs to 19 residues. The germline CDR1 and CDR2 sequences are KGHSH and LQKENI.

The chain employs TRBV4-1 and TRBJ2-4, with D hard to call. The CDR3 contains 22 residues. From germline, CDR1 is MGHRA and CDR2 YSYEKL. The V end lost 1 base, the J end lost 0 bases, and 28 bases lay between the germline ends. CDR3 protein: CASSQGFEELTSFRRAKNIQYF. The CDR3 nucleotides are TGCGCCAGCAGCCAAGGCTTCGAGGAGCTTACCAGTTTTAGAAGAGCCAAAAACATTCAGTACTTC.

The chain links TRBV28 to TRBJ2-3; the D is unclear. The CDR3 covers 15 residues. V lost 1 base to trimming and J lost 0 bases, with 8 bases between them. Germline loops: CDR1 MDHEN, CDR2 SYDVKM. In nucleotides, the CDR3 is TGTGCCAGCAGTTTATACATATCTAGCACAGATACGCAGTATTTT. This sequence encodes CASSLYISSTDTQYF.

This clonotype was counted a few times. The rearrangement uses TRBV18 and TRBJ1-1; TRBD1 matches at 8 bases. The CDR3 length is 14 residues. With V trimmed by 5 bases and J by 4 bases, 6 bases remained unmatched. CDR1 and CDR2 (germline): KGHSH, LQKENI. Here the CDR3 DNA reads TGTGCCAGCTCATCAGACAGGGGATTCACTGAAGCTTTCTTT. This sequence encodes CASSSDRGFTEAFF.

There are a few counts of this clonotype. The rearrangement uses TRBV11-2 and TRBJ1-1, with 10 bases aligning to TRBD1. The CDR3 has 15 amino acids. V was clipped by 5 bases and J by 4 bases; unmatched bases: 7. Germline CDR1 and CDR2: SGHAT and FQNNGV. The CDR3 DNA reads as TGTGCCAGCAGCGGAACCGGGACAGGGGTCACTGAAGCTTTCTTT. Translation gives CASSGTGTGVTEAFF.

In nucleotides, the CDR3 is TGTGCCAGCAGTTTATGGGAAAGGAGTACCTACGAGCAGTACTTC. This gives the protein CASSLWERSTYEQYF. V gene TRBV6-2 or TRBV6-3 combines with J gene TRBJ2-7; the D is unclear. With 4 bases removed from V and 2 bases from J, the gap between germline ends came to 15 bases. Germline V gene lookup returns CDR1 MNHEY and CDR2 SVGEGT. The CDR3 spans 15 residues.

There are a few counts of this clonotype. CDR3 DNA: TGTGCCAGCAGGAGTAGCGGACTCCAAGAGACCCAGTACTTC. Its protein is CASRSSGLQETQYF. The J gene is TRBJ2-5, the V gene TRBV7-9; TRBD2 is a possible D gene (6 bases). Trimming took 6 bases from V and 1 from J, leaving 12 bases between them. The CDR3 has 14 amino acids. In germline, CDR1 is SEHNR, CDR2 FQNEAQ (reference sequence).

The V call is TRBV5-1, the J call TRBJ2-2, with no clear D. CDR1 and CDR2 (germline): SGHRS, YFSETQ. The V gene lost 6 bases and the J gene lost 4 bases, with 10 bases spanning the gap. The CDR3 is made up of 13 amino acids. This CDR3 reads CASTEIGTGELFF. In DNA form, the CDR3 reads TGCGCCAGCACGGAGATCGGCACCGGGGAGCTGTTTTTT. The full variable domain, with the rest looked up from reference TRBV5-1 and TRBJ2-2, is KAGVTQTPRYLIKTRGQQVTLSCSPISGHRSVSWYQQTPGQGLQFLFEYFSETQRNKGNFPGRFSGRQFSNSRSEMNVSTLELGDSALYLCASTEIGTGELFFGEGSRLTVL.

In nucleotides, the CDR3 is TGCAGTGAATCCAGTACACACAATGAGCAGTTCTTC. Protein product: CSESSTHNEQFF. The V and J genes are TRBV20-1 and TRBJ2-1, with D uncertain. The CDR3 covers 12 residues. The V end was cut by 7 bases, the J end by 5 bases, with 12 bases between. Germline assignment: CDR1 DFQATT and CDR2 SNEGSKA (reference sequence).

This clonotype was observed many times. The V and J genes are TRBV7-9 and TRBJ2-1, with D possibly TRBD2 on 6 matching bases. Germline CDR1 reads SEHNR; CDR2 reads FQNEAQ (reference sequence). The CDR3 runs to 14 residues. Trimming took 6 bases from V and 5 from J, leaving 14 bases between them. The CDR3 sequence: CASRSGTHNNEQFF. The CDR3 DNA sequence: TGTGCCAGCAGGTCCGGGACTCATAACAATGAGCAGTTCTTC.

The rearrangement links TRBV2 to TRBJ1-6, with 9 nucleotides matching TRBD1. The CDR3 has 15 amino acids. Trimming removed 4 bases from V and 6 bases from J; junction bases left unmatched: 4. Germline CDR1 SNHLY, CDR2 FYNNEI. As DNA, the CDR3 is TGTGCCAGCAGTGTGACGGACAGGGGTAATTCACCCCTCCACTTT. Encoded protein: CASSVTDRGNSPLHF.